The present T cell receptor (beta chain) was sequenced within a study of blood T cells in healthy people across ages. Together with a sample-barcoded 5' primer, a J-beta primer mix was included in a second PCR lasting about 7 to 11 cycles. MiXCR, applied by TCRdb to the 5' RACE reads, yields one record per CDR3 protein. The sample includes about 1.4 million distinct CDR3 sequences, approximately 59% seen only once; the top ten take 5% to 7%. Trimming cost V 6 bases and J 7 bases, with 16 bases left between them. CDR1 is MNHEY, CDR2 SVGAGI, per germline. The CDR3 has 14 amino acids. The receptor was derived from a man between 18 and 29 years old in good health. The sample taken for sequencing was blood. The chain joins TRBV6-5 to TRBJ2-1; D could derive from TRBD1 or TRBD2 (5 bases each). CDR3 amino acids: CASSPAPGQNEQFF. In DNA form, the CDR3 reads TGTGCCAGCAGCCCTGCCCCGGGGCAAAATGAGCAGTTCTTC.